The 30 T cell receptor beta chains given below trace back to one sample, sequenced in a study of blood T cell repertoires in COVID-19. Sequencing used immunoSEQ multiplex PCR; TCRdb keeps in-frame clones, though not all of them. Counted here are roughly 230,000 clones, 83% occurring once; the ten biggest clones make up 6% to 9.5%. The source material was peripheral blood. The origin of the receptors is a woman in her fifties or sixties with acute or convalescent COVID-19.

The V call is TRBV14, the J call TRBJ2-5, with 7 bases that match TRBD2. The length of the CDR3 is 13 residues. V gave up 4 bases and J gave up 6 bases; unmatched junction bases: 5. Per the germline V gene, CDR1 is SGHDN and CDR2 is FVKESK. For the CDR3, the DNA is TGTGCCAGCAGCCTGGGGAGGGGCCAGACCCAGTACTTC. It is translated as CASSLGRGQTQYF.

The chain links TRBV5-1 to TRBJ2-3; D possibly corresponds to TRBD2 (6 bases). Between the trimmed V and J ends, which lost 4 bases and 6 bases, there was a span of 12 bases. Germline V gives CDR1 SGHRS, CDR2 YFSETQ. The CDR3 loop spans 13 amino acids. CDR3 DNA sequence: TGCGCCAGCAGCCTAACTAGCCCCGATACGCAGTATTTT. It encodes CASSLTSPDTQYF. The complete variable domain, with remaining parts taken from reference TRBV5-1 and TRBJ2-3, reads KAGVTQTPRYLIKTRGQQVTLSCSPISGHRSVSWYQQTPGQGLQFLFEYFSETQRNKGNFPGRFSGRQFSNSRSEMNVSTLELGDSALYLCASSLTSPDTQYFGPGTRLTVL.

The V call is TRBV27, the J call TRBJ1-2; D ambiguous. Germline V lookup: CDR1 MNHEY, CDR2 SMNVEV (reference sequence). CDR3 length: 11 amino acids. V gave up 9 bases and J gave up 8 bases, with 13 bases separating them. Here the CDR3 reads CASGDGVGYTF. CDR3 DNA sequence: TGTGCCAGTGGAGACGGCGTGGGCTACACCTTC.

In its sample, this clone was seen once. This chain uses TRBV6-1 with TRBJ2-1, with TRBD2 matching 7 bases. The CDR3 length is 14 residues. Germline CDR1 MNHNS, CDR2 SASEGT. CDR3 residues: CASREAGLYNEQFF. The CDR3 DNA follows: TGTGCAAGTAGGGAAGCGGGACTCTACAATGAGCAGTTCTTC.

The genes are TRBV2 and TRBJ1-5; TRBD1 aligns across 7 bases. In germline, CDR1 is SNHLY, CDR2 FYNNEI. This CDR3 spans 16 amino acids. Germline trimming cut 7 bases from V and 0 bases from J; bases unmatched to any gene: 9. CDR3 loop: CASTLDGTDSNQPQHF. The CDR3 DNA sequence: TGTGCCAGCACTCTAGACGGGACAGATAGCAATCAGCCCCAGCATTTT.

This rearrangement joins TRBV30 to TRBJ2-3, with 8 bases fitting TRBD2. Germline V CDR1 and CDR2: GTSNPN, SVGIG (reference sequence). V gave up 0 bases and J gave up 2 bases; unmatched junction bases: 7. The CDR3 is made up of 16 amino acids. Here the CDR3 reads CAWSVLARGVTDTQYF. The CDR3 DNA is TGTGCCTGGAGTGTACTTGCGCGGGGGGTCACAGATACGCAGTATTTT. Looking up the rest from reference TRBV30 and TRBJ2-3 gives the full variable domain: SQTIHQWPATLVQPVGSPLSLECTVEGTSNPNLYWYRQAAGRGLQLLFYSVGIGQISSEVPQNLSASRPQDRQFILSSKKLLLSDSGFYLCAWSVLARGVTDTQYFGPGTRLTVL.

J is TRBJ2-7 and V is TRBV7-2, with D possibly matching TRBD2 (5 bases). There are 14 residues in the CDR3. Trimming pared 1 base from V and 2 bases from J, leaving 9 bases between. Germline assignment: CDR1 SGHTA and CDR2 FQGNSA. CDR3 protein: CASSLGSRAYEQYF. CDR3 DNA sequence: TGTGCCAGCAGCTTAGGGTCGAGGGCCTACGAGCAGTACTTC. The entire variable domain, with the rest obtained from reference TRBV7-2 and TRBJ2-7, is as follows: GAGVSQSPSNKVTEKGKDVELRCDPISGHTALYWYRQSLGQGLEFLIYFQGNSAPDKSGLPSDRFSAERTGGSVSTLTIQRTQQEDSAVYLCASSLGSRAYEQYFGPGTRLTVT.

A single count supports this clone. V gene TRBV5-8 combines with J gene TRBJ2-3; 8 positions agree with TRBD2. Germline-derived CDR1 and CDR2 are SGHTS and YDEGEE. CDR3 length: 16 amino acids. V shed 4 bases and J 1 base; nucleotides not matched to a gene: 8. The DNA for the CDR3 is TGTGCCAGCAGCGGCCCCCGGCGGGGGGGCACAGATACGCAGTATTTT. Protein product: CASSGPRRGGTDTQYF.

The chain uses TRBV6-4 and TRBJ2-3; 15 nucleotides line up with TRBD2. Looked up from germline, CDR1 is MRHNA and CDR2 is SNTAGT. The CDR3 runs 16 residues. The V gene end was trimmed by 6 bases and the J gene end by 4 bases; junction bases not matched to a gene: 5. CDR3 loop: CASRGLAGGPSDTQYF. Here the CDR3 DNA reads TGTGCCAGCAGAGGACTAGCGGGGGGGCCGTCAGATACGCAGTATTTT.

With respect to this clone: The CDR3 does not close with the conserved phenylalanine or tryptophan, likely indicating a read error. It is unclear where the CDR3 begins or ends on the DNA, so no DNA is shown, and the CDR3 is as TCRdb lists it. This CDR3 is CAWSVGSGQAT. V usage is TRBV30 and J usage is TRBJ2-3; the D call TRBD1 from the table was never checked on the DNA. The CDR3 numbers 11 amino acids, ends counted. Germline V gene lookup returns CDR1 GTSNPN and CDR2 SVGIG (reference sequence).

The gene calls are TRBV27 and TRBJ2-7; D possibly corresponds to TRBD2 (6 bases). V dropped 4 bases and J dropped 0 bases, with 10 bases sitting between them. This CDR3 is 14 amino acids long. Germline assignment: CDR1 MNHEY and CDR2 SMNVEV (reference sequence). The CDR3 sequence: CASSWDLNSYEQYF. CDR3 DNA sequence: TGTGCCAGCAGTTGGGACTTGAACTCCTACGAGCAGTACTTC.

V and J are TRBV3-1 (or the pseudogene TRBV3-2) and TRBJ1-6; D not certain. V lost 0 bases and J 9 bases, leaving 9 bases between the germline ends. The CDR3 covers 14 residues. CDR1 is LGHDT, CDR2 YNNKEL, per germline (reference sequence). The CDR3 DNA reads TGTGCCAGCAGCCAAGATACGGGGAGTTCACCCCTCCACTTT. Residues: CASSQDTGSSPLHF.

The chain couples TRBV7-3 to TRBJ1-1, with D possibly being TRBD1 (6 bases). The germline V gene has CDR1 SGHTA and CDR2 FQGTGA. This CDR3 has 14 residues. Trimming pared 4 bases from V and 1 base from J, leaving 10 bases between. CDR3 in amino acids: CASSSGHQNTEAFF. DNA for the CDR3: TGTGCCAGCAGCTCGGGACATCAGAACACTGAAGCTTTCTTT.

To note about this clone: In the same sample, other DNA sequences code for this CDR3. V and J are TRBV18 and TRBJ1-1; TRBD1 matches 7 bases. The CDR3 loop spans 14 amino acids. V shed 1 base, J shed 3 bases, and the junction held 2 bases outside the gene matches. Looked up from germline, CDR1 is KGHSH and CDR2 is LQKENI. CDR3 region: CASSPQGADTEAFF. CDR3 sequence (DNA): TGTGCCAGCTCACCACAGGGGGCGGACACTGAAGCTTTCTTT.

V and J are TRBV4-3 and TRBJ1-5; 8 bases are shared with TRBD1. Germline V lookup: CDR1 LGHNA, CDR2 YSLEER. V gave up 0 bases and J gave up 9 bases; unmatched junction bases: 10. The CDR3 loop spans 16 amino acids. The CDR3 protein is CASSQDEDRVAWPQHF. In DNA, the CDR3 is TGCGCCAGCAGCCAAGATGAGGACAGGGTGGCATGGCCCCAGCATTTT.

The rearrangement uses TRBV15 and TRBJ2-7, with 7 bases identical to TRBD1. Germline values: CDR1 LNHNV, CDR2 YYDKDF (reference sequence). This CDR3 is built from 13 residues. V gave up 2 bases and J gave up 5 bases; unmatched junction bases: 3. CDR3 protein: CATSRNTGDEQYF. The CDR3 DNA reads as TGTGCCACCAGCAGAAACACAGGGGACGAGCAGTACTTC.

The chain links TRBV5-1 to TRBJ2-3; 10 bases are a match to TRBD1. Trimming cost V 3 bases and J 2 bases; bases outside gene matches: 9. Looked up from germline, CDR1 is SGHRS and CDR2 is YFSETQ. The CDR3 contains 17 residues. CDR3 in amino acids: CASSWRDRGSHTDTQYF. The DNA for the CDR3 is TGCGCCAGCAGCTGGAGGGACAGGGGATCCCACACAGATACGCAGTATTTT. The entire variable domain, with the rest obtained from reference TRBV5-1 and TRBJ2-3, is as follows: KAGVTQTPRYLIKTRGQQVTLSCSPISGHRSVSWYQQTPGQGLQFLFEYFSETQRNKGNFPGRFSGRQFSNSRSEMNVSTLELGDSALYLCASSWRDRGSHTDTQYFGPGTRLTVL.

V and J are TRBV3-1 (or the pseudogene TRBV3-2) and TRBJ2-5; 8 bases match TRBD2. CDR1 and CDR2 from the germline V gene are LGHDT and YNNKEL (reference sequence). The length of the CDR3 is 16 residues. J was trimmed by 1 base and V by 2 bases; bases with no gene match: 6. The CDR3 sequence is CASSQIAGILQETQYF. The DNA for the CDR3 is TGTGCCAGCAGCCAAATAGCGGGGATCCTCCAAGAGACCCAGTACTTC.

The gene calls are TRBV21-1 and TRBJ2-7; TRBD1 reflects the table's D call only, with no check against the DNA. TRBV21-1 is a recognized pseudogene. This CDR3 region has 15 residues. CDR3 coding DNA: TGTGCCAGCAGCAAAGGTCAGGGGTGCTCCTACGAGCAGTACTTC. Residues: CASSKGQGCSYEQYF.

V is TRBV5-3 and J is TRBJ1-3, with D unresolved. TRBV5-3 is an ORF, and what it does is uncertain. The length of the CDR3 is 13 residues. The CDR3 nucleotides read TGTGCACTACCAGACCTCTCTGGAAACACCATATATTTT. It yields the protein CALPDLSGNTIYF.

The chain has TRBV10-3 and TRBJ1-3; TRBD1 aligns across 8 bases. The CDR3 loop spans 15 amino acids. Germline-derived CDR1 and CDR2 are ENHRY and SYGVKD. The junction had 5 bases not matched to a gene; V was cut back by 3 bases and J by 4 bases. The CDR3 DNA follows: TGTGCCATCAGTGATCAGGGGGCGTTGGGAAACACCATATATTTT. This gives the protein CAISDQGALGNTIYF.

J is TRBJ2-7 and V is TRBV6-5; D may be TRBD1 (6 bases). V lost 3 bases and J lost 0, with 15 bases in between. Germline CDR1 MNHEY, CDR2 SVGAGI. The CDR3 is 16 residues long. Here the CDR3 reads CASSYSRQGPSYEQYF. The CDR3 DNA sequence: TGTGCCAGCAGTTATTCGCGTCAGGGGCCCTCCTACGAGCAGTACTTC.

The chain couples TRBV18 to TRBJ1-2, with TRBD1 matching over 7 bases. V trimming: 2 bases; J trimming: 1 base; junction bases outside the gene matches: 4. The CDR3 length is 15 residues. CDR1 is KGHSH, CDR2 LQKENI, per germline. CDR3 protein: CASSPDRDSNYGYTF. CDR3 nucleotide sequence: TGTGCCAGCTCACCAGACCGGGACAGTAACTATGGCTACACCTTC.

This clone was seen only once. The rearrangement links TRBV3-1 (or the pseudogene TRBV3-2) to TRBJ2-5; 16 positions agree with TRBD2. Trimming removed 4 bases from V and 2 bases from J; junction bases left unmatched: 4. Germline V gene sequence: CDR1 LGHDT, CDR2 YNNKEL (reference sequence). The CDR3 sequence is 17 residues long. This chain's CDR3 is CASSPQGLAGGQETQYF. DNA of the CDR3: TGTGCCAGCAGCCCACAGGGACTAGCGGGGGGGCAAGAGACCCAGTACTTC.

The V and J genes are TRBV6-6 and TRBJ2-7; D is possibly TRBD2 (5 bases). The ends were cut back, 3 bases at V and 7 bases at J, with 19 bases in the middle. In germline, CDR1 is MNHNY, CDR2 SVGAGI (reference sequence). The CDR3 spans 15 residues. CDR3 DNA: TGTGCCAGCAGTTATTCGGATGGCAGGACGGGAGAGCAGTACTTC. Its translation: CASSYSDGRTGEQYF.

The V and J genes are TRBV2 and TRBJ1-2, with 7 bases matching TRBD1. Germline V gives CDR1 SNHLY, CDR2 FYNNEI. This CDR3 contains 13 residues. The V gene end was trimmed by 7 bases and the J gene end by 2 bases; junction bases not matched to a gene: 4. In nucleotides, the CDR3 is TGTGCCAGCAAGGGGGACAGCAACTATGGCTACACCTTC. The encoded protein is CASKGDSNYGYTF.

This rearrangement joins TRBV19 to TRBJ1-2, with D possibly TRBD1 on 5 matching bases. The V end was cut by 4 bases, the J end by 2 bases, with 11 bases between. The germline V gene encodes CDR1 LNHDA and CDR2 SQIVND (reference sequence). This CDR3 has 14 amino acids. DNA of the CDR3: TGTGCCAGTAGTAGGGCAGGGCTGAACTATGGCTACACCTTC. It yields the protein CASSRAGLNYGYTF.

The chain combines TRBV11-2 with TRBJ2-3; D is undetermined. This CDR3 is built from 13 residues. Between the trimmed V and J ends, which lost 5 bases and 2 bases, there was a span of 8 bases. CDR1 and CDR2 (germline): SGHAT, FQNNGV. The CDR3 nucleotides read TGTGCCAGCAGCGAAGACATCACAGATACGCAGTATTTT. This codes for CASSEDITDTQYF. The variable domain in full, with the rest retrieved from reference TRBV11-2 and TRBJ2-3, is EAGVAQSPRYKIIEKRQSVAFWCNPISGHATLYWYQQILGQGPKLLIQFQNNGVVDDSQLPKDRFSAERLKGVDSTLKIQPAKLEDSAVYLCASSEDITDTQYFGPGTRLTVL.

The chain carries TRBV19 and TRBJ1-1; D might be TRBD1 (5 bases). The CDR3 extends over 14 amino acids. The germline V and J ends were trimmed by 7 bases and 0 bases, with 12 bases remaining between them. Germline CDR1 LNHDA, CDR2 SQIVND (reference sequence). CDR3 sequence reads: CASKNTGMNTEAFF. CDR3 coding DNA: TGTGCCAGTAAAAACACAGGAATGAACACTGAAGCTTTCTTT.

The chain employs TRBV19 and TRBJ1-1, with 12 bases identical to TRBD1. The CDR3 consists of 18 residues. Germline CDR1 and CDR2: LNHDA and SQIVND (reference sequence). The V gene end was trimmed by 3 bases and the J gene end by 3 bases; junction bases not matched to a gene: 11. The CDR3 region has the DNA TGTGCCAGTAGTATCGGGACAGGGGGCGCAAATTTGGACACTGAAGCTTTCTTT. Translation gives CASSIGTGGANLDTEAFF. The complete variable domain, with remaining parts taken from reference TRBV19 and TRBJ1-1, reads DGGITQSPKYLFRKEGQNVTLSCEQNLNHDAMYWYRQDPGQGLRLIYYSQIVNDFQKGDIAEGYSVSREKKESFPLTVTSAQKNPTAFYLCASSIGTGGANLDTEAFFGQGTRLTVV.